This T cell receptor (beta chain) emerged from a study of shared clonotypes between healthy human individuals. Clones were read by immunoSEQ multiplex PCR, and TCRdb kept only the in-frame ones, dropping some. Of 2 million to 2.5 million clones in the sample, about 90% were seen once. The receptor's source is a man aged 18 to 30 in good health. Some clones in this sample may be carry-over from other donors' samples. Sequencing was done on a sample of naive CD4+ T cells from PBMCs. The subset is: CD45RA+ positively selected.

CDR3 loop: CATSRDHRQGRHGYTF. The DNA for the CDR3 is TGTGCCACCAGCAGAGATCACCGGCAGGGTCGCCATGGCTACACCTTC. J is TRBJ1-2 and V is TRBV15; a possible D gene is TRBD1 (5 bases). The CDR3 is made up of 16 amino acids. Germline CDR1 LNHNV, CDR2 YYDKDF (reference sequence). The V end lost 0 bases, the J end lost 6 bases, and 17 bases lay between the germline ends. The whole variable domain, remainder taken from reference TRBV15 and TRBJ1-2, is DAMVIQNPRYQVTQFGKPVTLSCSQTLNHNVMYWYQQKSSQAPKLLFHYYDKDFNNEADTPDNFQSRRPNTSFCFLDIRSPGLGDTAMYLCATSRDHRQGRHGYTFGSGTRLTVV.